Listed below are T cell receptor beta chains from one sample, sequenced in a study of blood T cells in healthy people across ages. TCRdb re-called the 5' RACE reads through MiXCR, storing one row per CDR3 protein. This table holds more than 650,000 distinct CDR3 sequences, roughly 25% found once. These data were likewise used in another study, on T cells of mothers and their children.

The sequencing sample was made of blood. The receptors derive from a boy between 5 and 17 years old in good health. Each CDR3 is given with its conserved first and last residue. The D gene is left open where the match is weak. Clone sizes are given selectively: once, few, many, or a class where the clone is expanded.

>TRBJ2-1|NA|TRBV20-1|NA
CSAIGKLGNEQFF
TGCAGTGCGATTGGGAAATTAGGAAATGAGCAGTTCTTC
>TRBJ2-7|NA|TRBV6-5|NA
CASSYGSGYEQYF
TGTGCCAGCAGTTACGGATCGGGATACGAGCAGTACTTC
>TRBJ2-7|NA|TRBV5-1|TRBD1
CASSYRGSSYELYF
TGCGCCAGCAGCTACAGGGGGAGCTCCTACGAGCTGTACTTC
>TRBJ2-5|once|TRBV29-1|TRBD1
CSVVGTGGQETQYF
TGCAGCGTCGTCGGGACAGGGGGACAAGAGACCCAGTACTTC
>TRBJ2-7|few|TRBV11-2|NA
CASSVGGFSNHEQYF
TGTGCCAGCAGCGTAGGAGGGTTTAGCAATCACGAGCAGTACTTC
>TRBJ2-7|once|TRBV7-8|TRBD1
CASSPRTGPSSYEQHF
TGTGCCAGCAGCCCCCGGACAGGGCCCAGCTCCTACGAGCAGCACTTC
>TRBJ2-5|once|TRBV6-2/TRBV6-3|NA
CASTTSGQETLYF
TGTGCCAGCACTACTAGTGGGCAAGAGACCCTGTACTTC
>TRBJ2-6|NA|TRBV19|TRBD1
CASRQGIGGANVLTF
TGTGCCAGTCGACAGGGAATAGGGGGGGCCAACGTCCTGACTTTC
>TRBJ2-7|NA|TRBV27|NA
CAIPSTESSYEQYF
TGTGCGATTCCCTCGACAGAGAGCTCCTACGAGCAGTACTTC
>TRBJ2-7|few|TRBV7-9|NA
CASSPRTAQTYEQYF
TGTGCCAGCAGCCCCAGGACAGCCCAAACCTACGAGCAGTACTTC